The source of this TCR beta chain is a study of cytomegalovirus exposure and HLA in healthy donors. Findings of the study overall: Presence/absence results assume similar sequencing depth per donor, which may not hold. Prediction of most subjects' HLA-A and HLA-B alleles by TCR beta sequences was reportedly accurate.

Primers included in the PCR were 60 Vbeta and 13 Jbeta primers. Assay used: immunoSEQ multiplex PCR; TCRdb lists only in-frame clones, some missing. The sample carries about 150,000 clones, roughly 70% recorded once. About this clone: Its specificity is not known.

This TCR was recovered from a man under 40 in good health and CMV-seronegative. The sequenced sample was PBMCs.

The CDR3 nucleotides read TGTGCCAGCAGCTTGGGAACAGGGACAACTAATGAAAAACTGTTTTTT. This codes for CASSLGTGTTNEKLFF. The chain employs TRBV5-8 and TRBJ1-4; TRBD1 is a possible D gene (6 bases). The CDR3 has 16 amino acids. V shed 0 bases and J shed 0 bases, with 9 bases lying between them. Germline CDR1 and CDR2: SGHTS and YDEGEE.